The T cell receptor (beta chain) under discussion was sequenced for a study of healthy donors' naive CD4 and CD8 T cells (dated by TCRdb to the mid-2010s). Turning to the overall study: Donors were selected to cover three age groups (20-25, 40-50 and 60-70 years, about six each), with a mean age of roughly 43, and half of the donors were female. For TCR alpha, a new primer set was designed to cover all functional IMGT alpha gene variants, and the remainder of the protocol was kept the same as the beta-chain workflow. The study sequenced rearranged TCR alpha and beta chains from naive CD4+ and CD8+ T cells to test how TCR variation relates to lineage commitment. Peripheral blood mononuclear cells were collected from 15 to 20 healthy, unrelated individuals. The donors were HLA-typed by sequencing at HLA-A, -B, -C, -DRB1, -DQB1 and -DPB1, using the SBTexcellerator protocol, an ABI3130xl analyzer and SBTengine software. Broad study findings and their caveats: In both chains, CD4+ lineage was associated with a positively charged CDR3, and CD8+ lineage was associated with a negatively charged CDR3. Possible repertoire bias arising from homeostatic proliferation of naive T cells was not directly addressed. Taken together, V genes, J genes and CDR3 charge appeared to account for around 13% of the variance in CD4/CD8 propensity, mostly acting in an additive way. Bias between naive CD4+ and CD8+ cells was reportedly observed for most V and J gene segments, consistently across donors and independently of HLA genotype. Because the alpha and beta chains were sequenced in bulk, pairing them was not possible, and so effects of the combined chains went unevaluated.

The germline V gene encodes CDR1 LGHNA and CDR2 YSLEER. The CDR3 covers 15 residues, taking in both the cysteine and the phenylalanine. Only CDR3 DNA remains: 45 bases, in frame from the first base. The trim is 0 bases for V and 4 bases for J, with a gap of 12 bases between the germline ends. Cells with a CD4+CD8-CD45RO-CD45RA+ profile were isolated by FACS and defined as naive CD4+ T cells, and those with a CD8+CD4-CD45RA+CD27bright profile were defined as naive CD8+ T cells. The antibodies used for sorting targeted CD4 (RPA-T4), CD8 (SK1), CD27 (O323), CD45RA (HI100) and CD45RO (UCHL1). The run used a 454 GS FLX Titanium. A previously published linear amplification protocol was used to build TCR libraries from around 500 ng of total RNA. The sequencing itself ran on the Roche/454 Genome Sequencer using Titanium chemistry. As for the authors' bioinformatics: From about 5 of the healthy donors, 78,498 rearranged TCR alpha transcripts were sequenced. Duplicate transcripts were removed, and unique TCR clonotypes were defined by the CDR3 junction according to IMGT nomenclature. Logistic regression in R 2.13.0 modeled CD4 versus CD8 status as a function of V and J genes, with adjustment for donor effects and Bonferroni correction for multiple testing. TCRdb applied fastp at Q25 and MiXCR to the public reads, then kept only in-frame beta chains. Records with the same CDR3 protein are collapsed into one entry carrying the most frequent genes and DNA. TCRdb assigned the V and J calls; the authors' analysis was not used. The sample yields around 200,000 distinct CDR3 sequences; around 70% were counted once. The ten largest account for roughly 2.3% of the sample.

In its sample, this clonotype was seen a few times. Its antigen specificity is not known. Base qualities are not recorded, but no much larger clone differs from it by a single base. This chain joins TRBV4-3 to TRBJ1-2, with the D segment identity uncertain. The sample taken for sequencing was naive CD4+ and CD8+ T cells sorted from blood, pooled from several donors. According to the study, the label for this sample's cell subset or site signals: FACS-sorted naive CD4+ (CD45RO-CD45RA+) and naive CD8+ (CD45RA+CD27bright) T cells. The TCR sequence derives from a pool of human donors in good health; the sample pools cells from several healthy donors. The DNA sequence follows: TGCGCCAGCAGCCAAGATTTAGGCAGAACCTATGGCTACACCTTC. Its protein reads: CASSQDLGRTYGYTF.